The sequence of this T cell receptor beta chain was determined in a study of blood T cell repertoires in COVID-19. Turning to the study itself: Both acute and convalescent COVID-19 samples were obtained from the United States, Italy and Spain. T cells, B-cell-depleted T cells, or PBMCs provided the cDNA or gDNA that served as material.

The CDR3 is made up of 17 amino acids. Germline CDR1 reads MNHEY; CDR2 reads SVGEGT. Trimming took 5 bases from V and 0 from J; bases not matched to a gene: 11. Data came from immunoSEQ multiplex PCR; TCRdb stores just in-frame clones and leaves some out. The sample has 200,000 to 300,000 clones; about 79% are singletons. This chain links TRBV6-2 or TRBV6-3 with TRBJ1-2, with 8 bases lining up with TRBD1. This clonotype originated in a man in his forties or fifties who had recovered from COVID-19. Sample: peripheral blood. DNA of the CDR3: TGTGCCAGCAGTCCCAGGCCCCGGGACAGGACTAACTATGGCTACACCTTC. Translation gives CASSPRPRDRTNYGYTF.